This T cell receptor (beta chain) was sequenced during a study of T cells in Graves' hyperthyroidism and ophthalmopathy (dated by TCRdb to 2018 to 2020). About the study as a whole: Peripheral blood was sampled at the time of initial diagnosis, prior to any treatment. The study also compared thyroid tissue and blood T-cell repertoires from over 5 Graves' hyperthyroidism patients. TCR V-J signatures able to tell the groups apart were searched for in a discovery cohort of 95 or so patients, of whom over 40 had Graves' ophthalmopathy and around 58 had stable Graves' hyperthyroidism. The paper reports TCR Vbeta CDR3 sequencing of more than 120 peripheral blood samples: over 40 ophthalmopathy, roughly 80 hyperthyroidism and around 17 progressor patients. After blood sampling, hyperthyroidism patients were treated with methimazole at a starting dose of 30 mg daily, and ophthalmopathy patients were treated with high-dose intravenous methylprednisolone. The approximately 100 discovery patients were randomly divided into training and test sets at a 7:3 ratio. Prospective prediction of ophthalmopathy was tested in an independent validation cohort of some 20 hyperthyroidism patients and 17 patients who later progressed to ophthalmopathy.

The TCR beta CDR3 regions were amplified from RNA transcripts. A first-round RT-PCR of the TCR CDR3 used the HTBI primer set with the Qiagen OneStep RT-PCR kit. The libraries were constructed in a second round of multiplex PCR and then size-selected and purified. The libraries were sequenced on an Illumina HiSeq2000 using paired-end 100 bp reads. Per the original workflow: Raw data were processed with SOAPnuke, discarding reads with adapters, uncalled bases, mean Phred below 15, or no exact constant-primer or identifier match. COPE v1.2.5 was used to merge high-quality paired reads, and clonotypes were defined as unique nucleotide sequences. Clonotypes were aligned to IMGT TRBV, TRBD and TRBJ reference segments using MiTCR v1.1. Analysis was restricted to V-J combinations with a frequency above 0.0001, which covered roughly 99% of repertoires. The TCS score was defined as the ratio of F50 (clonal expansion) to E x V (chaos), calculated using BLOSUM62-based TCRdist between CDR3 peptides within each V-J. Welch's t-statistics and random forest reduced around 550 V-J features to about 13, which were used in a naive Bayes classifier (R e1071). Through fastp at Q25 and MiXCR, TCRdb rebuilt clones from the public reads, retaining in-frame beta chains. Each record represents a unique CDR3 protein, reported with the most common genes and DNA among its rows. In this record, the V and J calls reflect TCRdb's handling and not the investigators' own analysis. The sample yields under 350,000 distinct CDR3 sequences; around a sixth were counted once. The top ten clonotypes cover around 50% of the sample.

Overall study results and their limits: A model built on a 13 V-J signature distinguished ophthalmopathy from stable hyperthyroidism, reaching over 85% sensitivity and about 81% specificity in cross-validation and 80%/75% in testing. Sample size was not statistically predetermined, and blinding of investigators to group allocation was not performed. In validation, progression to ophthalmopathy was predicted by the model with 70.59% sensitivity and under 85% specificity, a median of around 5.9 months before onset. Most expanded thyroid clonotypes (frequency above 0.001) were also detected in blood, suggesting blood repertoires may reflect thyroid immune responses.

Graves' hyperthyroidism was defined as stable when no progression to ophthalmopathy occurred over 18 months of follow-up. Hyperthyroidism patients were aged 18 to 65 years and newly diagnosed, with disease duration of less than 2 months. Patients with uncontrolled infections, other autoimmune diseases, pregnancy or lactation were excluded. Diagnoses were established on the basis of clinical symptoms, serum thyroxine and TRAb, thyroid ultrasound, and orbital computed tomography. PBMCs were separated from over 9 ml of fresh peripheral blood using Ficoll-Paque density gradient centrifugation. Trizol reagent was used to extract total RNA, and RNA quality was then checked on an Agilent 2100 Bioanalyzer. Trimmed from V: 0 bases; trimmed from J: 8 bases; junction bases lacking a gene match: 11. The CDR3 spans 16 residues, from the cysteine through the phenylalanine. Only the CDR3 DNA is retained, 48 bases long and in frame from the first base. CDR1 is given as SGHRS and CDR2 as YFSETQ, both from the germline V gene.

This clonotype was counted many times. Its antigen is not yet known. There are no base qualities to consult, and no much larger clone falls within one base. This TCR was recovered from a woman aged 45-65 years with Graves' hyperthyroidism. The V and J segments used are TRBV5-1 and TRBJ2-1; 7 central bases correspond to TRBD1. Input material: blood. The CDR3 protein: CASSLEGARLWHEQFF. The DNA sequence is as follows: TGCGCCAGCAGCTTGGAGGGGGCTCGTTTATGGCATGAGCAGTTCTTC.